This is a list of T cell receptor beta chains from one sample in a study of blood T cell repertoires in COVID-19. Measured with immunoSEQ multiplex PCR; TCRdb has only the in-frame clones, and not every one. This table has approximately 250,000 clones, roughly 85% appearing once. The sample taken for sequencing was PBMCs or T cells enriched from blood (not recorded which). These receptors were collected from a woman in her fifties or sixties with acute COVID-19. The CDR3 runs from the conserved cysteine through the conserved F or W. D genes are given only for firm matches. The listing skips clone size in some rows; elsewhere it reads once, few, many or a size class.

size: NA; J: TRBJ1-1; D: NA; V: TRBV11-2; DNA: TGTGCCAGCAGCTTAGGGGCAGGGTTGACTGAAGCTTTCTTT; CDR3: CASSLGAGLTEAFF
size: NA; J: TRBJ1-2; D: NA; V: TRBV18; DNA: TGTGCCAGCTCGCCCGACAGCGCTAACTATGGCTACACCTTC; CDR3: CASSPDSANYGYTF
size: NA; J: TRBJ2-2; D: TRBD2; V: TRBV3-1/TRBV3-2; DNA: TGTGCCAGCAGCCAAGTGACTAGCAGGTTGACCGGGGAGCTGTTTTTT; CDR3: CASSQVTSRLTGELFF
size: NA; J: TRBJ1-2; D: NA; V: TRBV30; DNA: TGTGCCTGGGGGTCGTCAACACTCGGTCGGAGAAATGGCTACACCTTC; CDR3: CAWGSSTLGRRNGYTF
size: NA; J: TRBJ1-1; D: NA; V: TRBV14; DNA: TGTGCCAGCAGAGAAGACAGTTTTGACGCTGAAGCTTTCTTT; CDR3: CASREDSFDAEAFF
size: once; J: TRBJ1-2; D: TRBD1; V: TRBV6-5; DNA: TGTGCCAGCAGCCGTCGGACAGGGAAGGACTATGGCTACACCTTC; CDR3: CASSRRTGKDYGYTF
size: NA; J: TRBJ2-5; D: NA; V: TRBV7-9; DNA: TGTGCCAGCAGCTCATACGGGGGGCAGGCAGAGACCCAGTACTTC; CDR3: CASSSYGGQAETQYF
size: few; J: TRBJ2-3; D: NA; V: TRBV5-6; DNA: TGTGCCAGCAGCTTTAAGGGGCGACATACGCAGTATTTT; CDR3: CASSFKGRHTQYF
size: NA; J: TRBJ2-7; D: NA; V: TRBV4-1; DNA: TGCGCCAGCAGCCACCTCGAGGAGGCCTACTACGAGCAGTACTTC; CDR3: CASSHLEEAYYEQYF
size: few; J: TRBJ1-5; D: NA; V: TRBV2; DNA: TGTGCCAGCAGTGAAGGTCGAGACACTAGACAGCCCCAGCATTTT; CDR3: CASSEGRDTRQPQHF
size: NA; J: TRBJ1-2; D: NA; V: TRBV3-1/TRBV3-2; DNA: TGTGCCAGCAGCCCCGCCCAGGGAGGGTACTATGGCTACACCTTC; CDR3: CASSPAQGGYYGYTF
size: NA; J: TRBJ1-6; D: TRBD1; V: TRBV5-4; DNA: TGTGCCAGCAGCCCTGGGGACAGGGTCGGTTCACCCCTCCACTTT; CDR3: CASSPGDRVGSPLHF
size: few; J: TRBJ1-3; D: TRBD1; V: TRBV6-5; DNA: TGTGCCAGTTTCCGGGACAGGGGAAACACCATATATTTT; CDR3: CASFRDRGNTIYF
size: NA; J: TRBJ1-5; D: NA; V: TRBV7-2; DNA: TGTGCCAGCAGCGCCCCGGGGATTGGGAGCAATCAGCCCCAGCATTTT; CDR3: CASSAPGIGSNQPQHF
size: NA; J: TRBJ1-1; D: NA; V: TRBV19; DNA: TGTGCCAGTATGCCGGACACCGTAGAAGCTTTCTTT; CDR3: CASMPDTVEAFF
size: few; J: TRBJ2-2; D: TRBD1; V: TRBV9; DNA: TGTGCCAGCCTCCGGGACAGCACCGGGGAGCTGTTTTTT; CDR3: CASLRDSTGELFF
size: NA; J: TRBJ1-6; D: NA; V: TRBV6-4; DNA: TGTGCCAGCAGTGACGTTGGGGGCATTTCACCCCTCCACTTT; CDR3: CASSDVGGISPLHF
size: NA; J: TRBJ2-7; D: TRBD1; V: TRBV27; DNA: TGTGCCAGCAGTCCAAGCCGGGACAGCCGGAGCGTGCAGTACTTC; CDR3: CASSPSRDSRSVQYF